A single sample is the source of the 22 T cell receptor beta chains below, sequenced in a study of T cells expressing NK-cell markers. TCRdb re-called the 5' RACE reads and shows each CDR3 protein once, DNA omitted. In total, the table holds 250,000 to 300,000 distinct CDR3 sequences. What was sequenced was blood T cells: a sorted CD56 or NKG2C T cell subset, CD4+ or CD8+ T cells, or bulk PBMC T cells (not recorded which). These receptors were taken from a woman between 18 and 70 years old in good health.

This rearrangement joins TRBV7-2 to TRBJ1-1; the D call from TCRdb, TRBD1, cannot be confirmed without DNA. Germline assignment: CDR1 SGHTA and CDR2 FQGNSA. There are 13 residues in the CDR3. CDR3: CASRSDSYTEAFF.

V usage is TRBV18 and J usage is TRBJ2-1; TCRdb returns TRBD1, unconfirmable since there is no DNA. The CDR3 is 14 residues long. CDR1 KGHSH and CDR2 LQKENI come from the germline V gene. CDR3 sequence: CASSSPGGGNEQFF.

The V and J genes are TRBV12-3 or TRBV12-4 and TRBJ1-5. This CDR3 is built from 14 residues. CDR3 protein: CASSSGPRRQPQHF.

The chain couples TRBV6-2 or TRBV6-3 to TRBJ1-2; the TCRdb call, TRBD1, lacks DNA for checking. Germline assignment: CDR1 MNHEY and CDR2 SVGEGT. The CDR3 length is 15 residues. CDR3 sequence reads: CASRPQGATYYGYTF.

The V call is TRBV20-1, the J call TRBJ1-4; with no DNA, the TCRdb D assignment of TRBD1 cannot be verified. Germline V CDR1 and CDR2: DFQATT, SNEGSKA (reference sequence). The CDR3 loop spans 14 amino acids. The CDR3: CSASTPSTNEKLFF.

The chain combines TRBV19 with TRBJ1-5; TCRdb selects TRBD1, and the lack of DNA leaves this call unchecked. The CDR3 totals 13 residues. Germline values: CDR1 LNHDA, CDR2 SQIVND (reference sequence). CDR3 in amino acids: CASSIGQGRTQHF. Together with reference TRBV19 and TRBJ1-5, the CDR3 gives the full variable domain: DGGITQSPKYLFRKEGQNVTLSCEQNLNHDAMYWYRQDPGQGLRLIYYSQIVNDFQKGDIAEGYSVSREKKESFPLTVTSAQKNPTAFYLCASSIGQGRTQHFGDGTRLSIL.

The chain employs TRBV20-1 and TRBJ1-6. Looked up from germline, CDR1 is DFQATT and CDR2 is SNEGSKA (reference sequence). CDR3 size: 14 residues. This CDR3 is CSATEAPRFSPLHF.

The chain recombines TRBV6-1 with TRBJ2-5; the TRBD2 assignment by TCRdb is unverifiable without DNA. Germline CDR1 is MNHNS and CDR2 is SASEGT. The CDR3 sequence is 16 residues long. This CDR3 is CASSESQGTGGETQYF.

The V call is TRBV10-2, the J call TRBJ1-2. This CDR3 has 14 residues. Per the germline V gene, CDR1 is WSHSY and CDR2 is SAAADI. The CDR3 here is CATKRGAGDYGYTF.

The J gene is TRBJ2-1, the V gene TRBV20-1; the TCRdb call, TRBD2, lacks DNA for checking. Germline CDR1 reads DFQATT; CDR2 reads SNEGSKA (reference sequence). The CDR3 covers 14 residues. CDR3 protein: CSARRLADYNEQFF.

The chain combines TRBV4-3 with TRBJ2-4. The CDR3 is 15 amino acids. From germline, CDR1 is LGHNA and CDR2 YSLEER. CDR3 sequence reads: CASSPRQLAKNIQYF.

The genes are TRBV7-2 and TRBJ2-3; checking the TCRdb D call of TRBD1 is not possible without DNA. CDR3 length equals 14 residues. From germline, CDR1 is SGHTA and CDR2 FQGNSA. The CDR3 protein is CASYRGGDADTQYF.

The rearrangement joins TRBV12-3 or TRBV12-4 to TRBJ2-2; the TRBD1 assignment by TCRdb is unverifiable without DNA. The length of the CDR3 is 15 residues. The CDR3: CASSSGQGNTGELFF.

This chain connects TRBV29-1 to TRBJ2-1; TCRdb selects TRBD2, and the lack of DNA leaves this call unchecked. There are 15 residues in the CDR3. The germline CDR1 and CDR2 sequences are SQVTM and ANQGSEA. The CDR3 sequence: CSVGLAPDSYNEQFF.

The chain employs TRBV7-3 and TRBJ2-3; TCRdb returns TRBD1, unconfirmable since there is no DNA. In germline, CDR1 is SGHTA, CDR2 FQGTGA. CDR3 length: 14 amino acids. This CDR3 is CASSLLGATDTQYF.

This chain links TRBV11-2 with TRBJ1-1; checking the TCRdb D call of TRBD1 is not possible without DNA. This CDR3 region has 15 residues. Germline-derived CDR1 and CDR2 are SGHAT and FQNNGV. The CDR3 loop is CASSLVGRGTTEAFF.

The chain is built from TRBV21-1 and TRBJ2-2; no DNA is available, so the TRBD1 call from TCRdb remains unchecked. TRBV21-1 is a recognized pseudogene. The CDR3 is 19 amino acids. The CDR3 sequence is CASSNTGTAYGRKTGELFF.

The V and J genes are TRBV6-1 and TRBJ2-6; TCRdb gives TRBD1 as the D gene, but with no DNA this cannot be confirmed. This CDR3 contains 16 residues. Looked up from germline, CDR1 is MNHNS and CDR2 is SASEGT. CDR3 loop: CASSEPWGSGANVLTF.

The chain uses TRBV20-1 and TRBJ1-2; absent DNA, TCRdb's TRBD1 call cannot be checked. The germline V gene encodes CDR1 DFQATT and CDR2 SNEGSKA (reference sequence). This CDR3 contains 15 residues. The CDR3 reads CSAAPFGQGASGYTF.

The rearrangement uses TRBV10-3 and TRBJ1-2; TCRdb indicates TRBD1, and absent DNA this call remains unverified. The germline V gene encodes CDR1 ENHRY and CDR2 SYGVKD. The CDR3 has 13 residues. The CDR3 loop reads CAISGGQAGGYTF.

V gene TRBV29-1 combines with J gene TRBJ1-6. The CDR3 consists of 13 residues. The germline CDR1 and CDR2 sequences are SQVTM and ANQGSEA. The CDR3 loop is CSVVEEWGSPLHF.

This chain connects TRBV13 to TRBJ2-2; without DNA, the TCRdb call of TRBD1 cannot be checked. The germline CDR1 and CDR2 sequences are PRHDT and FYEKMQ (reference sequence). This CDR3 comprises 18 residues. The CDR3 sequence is CASSLGGRGFANTGELFF.